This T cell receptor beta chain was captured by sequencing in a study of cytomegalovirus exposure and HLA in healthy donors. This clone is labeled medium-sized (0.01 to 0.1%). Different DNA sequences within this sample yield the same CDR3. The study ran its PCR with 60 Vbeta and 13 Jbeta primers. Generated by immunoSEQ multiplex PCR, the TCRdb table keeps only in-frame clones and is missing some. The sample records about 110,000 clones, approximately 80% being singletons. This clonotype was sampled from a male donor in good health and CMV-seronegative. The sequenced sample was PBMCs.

CDR3 nucleotides: TGCAGCGTCCCACCAACCGGGACAGGGCTCATGAACACTGAAGCTTTCTTT. Amino acids: CSVPPTGTGLMNTEAFF. The chain has TRBV29-1 and TRBJ1-1, with TRBD1 matching over 9 bases. This CDR3 region has 17 residues. Germline assignment: CDR1 SQVTM and CDR2 ANQGSEA. Trimming removed 6 bases from V and 0 bases from J; junction bases left unmatched: 14.